Listed below are T cell receptor beta chains from one sample, sequenced in a study of control samples from healthy donors and cancer patients. Profiled with immunoSEQ multiplex PCR; TCRdb holds only in-frame clones, not every one. The sample contains approximately 86,000 clones, about 92% of which appear only once. The material sequenced was blood. The receptors derive from a woman in her 30s in good health. Each CDR3 is given with its conserved first and last residue.

j_call v_call cdr3_aa
TRBJ1-5 TRBV6-5 CASSPGALLNQPQHF
TRBJ2-7 TRBV2 CASSQSREQYF
TRBJ1-2 TRBV11-2 CASSLEGDGYTF
TRBJ1-4 TRBV28 CASSGNEKLFF
TRBJ2-2 TRBV9 CASSVKVAGGDTGELFF
TRBJ2-3 TRBV10-1 CASSARRVPDTQYF
TRBJ2-7 TRBV5-4 CASWRLSGRSYEQYF
TRBJ2-1 TRBV19 CATSKRVEAYNEQFF
TRBJ2-2 TRBV28 CASSTLGELFF
TRBJ2-7 TRBV7-9 CASSPGPEQYF
TRBJ2-7 TRBV20-1 CSASNPQSSYEQYF
TRBJ2-7 TRBV21-1 CASSRGRAGGSSYEQYF
TRBJ2-2 TRBV6-2/TRBV6-3 CASSSQRTGDTGELFF
TRBJ2-1 TRBV5-1 CASSLDRGAGEQFF
TRBJ1-6 TRBV6-5 CASSKQGANSPLHF
TRBJ1-2 TRBV29-1 CSVEDSTIGYGYTF
TRBJ2-7 TRBV2 CASNGWEGDEQYF
TRBJ1-1 TRBV5-1 CASSREMNTEAFF
TRBJ2-2 TRBV3-1/TRBV3-2 CASSLGGLGTGELFF
TRBJ2-1 TRBV4-1 CASSQGPVSSYNEQFF
TRBJ2-7 TRBV4-1 CASSQEGHEQYF
TRBJ1-5 TRBV28 CASSDLDRGLQPQHF
TRBJ2-5 TRBV30 CAWRRAGGSQETQYF
TRBJ1-5 TRBV28 CASNLWGRSNQPQHF
TRBJ1-2 TRBV4-1 CASSQDTGYYGYTF
TRBJ2-2 TRBV5-6 CASSLFRTSVNTGELFF
TRBJ1-1 TRBV2 CASSWTGLGTEAFF
TRBJ1-6 TRBV2 CASTMASNLHF
TRBJ1-1 TRBV5-1 CASSLAGGVNTEAFF
TRBJ2-7 TRBV15 CATSRGPSITYEQYF
TRBJ1-2 TRBV19 CASSIGTGNGYTF
TRBJ2-5 TRBV27 CASSLMGFGAETQYF
TRBJ1-1 TRBV11-3 CASSRQGNTEAFF
TRBJ2-1 TRBV12-5 CASGLVLGAGPYNEQFF
TRBJ2-2 TRBV5-5 CASSLSRVRTGELFF
TRBJ2-5 TRBV6-2/TRBV6-3 CASSHRVTSGSGETQYF
TRBJ2-7 TRBV3-1/TRBV3-2 CASSQIAASYEQYF
TRBJ2-7 TRBV28 CASSPGGRQGYEQYF
TRBJ2-1 TRBV15 CATSRGGAFNNEQFF
TRBJ1-5 TRBV5-8 CASSAGTGLYNQPQHF
TRBJ2-5 TRBV24-1 CATSDSRAGGETQYF
TRBJ1-6 TRBV27 CASSPKGLSYNSPLHF
TRBJ2-2 TRBV20-1 CSANRGGELFF
TRBJ2-1 TRBV24-1 CATRPGTSGSHEQFF
TRBJ1-2 TRBV28 CASSGGQLYYGYTF
TRBJ2-5 TRBV10-2 CASSDYRQETQYF
TRBJ2-7 TRBV4-1 CASSQRLAGGRNEQYF
TRBJ1-2 TRBV28 CASKGTRGYTF
TRBJ1-2 TRBV11-2 CASSQNQGRNYGYTF
TRBJ1-2 TRBV2 CASTTGTNYGYTF
TRBJ1-3 TRBV3-1/TRBV3-2 CASSRDRGYTIYF
TRBJ1-1 TRBV7-9 CASSLLRVNTEAFF
TRBJ1-1 TRBV15 CATSGEWGTEAFF
TRBJ2-6 TRBV5-1 CASSFADSGANVLTF
TRBJ1-5 TRBV27 CASSFKGGAVSNQPQHF
TRBJ2-1 TRBV19 CASIGGIYNEQFF
TRBJ2-1 TRBV11-3 CASSLGLGYNEQFF
TRBJ1-3 TRBV9 CASSVSGGASGNTIYF